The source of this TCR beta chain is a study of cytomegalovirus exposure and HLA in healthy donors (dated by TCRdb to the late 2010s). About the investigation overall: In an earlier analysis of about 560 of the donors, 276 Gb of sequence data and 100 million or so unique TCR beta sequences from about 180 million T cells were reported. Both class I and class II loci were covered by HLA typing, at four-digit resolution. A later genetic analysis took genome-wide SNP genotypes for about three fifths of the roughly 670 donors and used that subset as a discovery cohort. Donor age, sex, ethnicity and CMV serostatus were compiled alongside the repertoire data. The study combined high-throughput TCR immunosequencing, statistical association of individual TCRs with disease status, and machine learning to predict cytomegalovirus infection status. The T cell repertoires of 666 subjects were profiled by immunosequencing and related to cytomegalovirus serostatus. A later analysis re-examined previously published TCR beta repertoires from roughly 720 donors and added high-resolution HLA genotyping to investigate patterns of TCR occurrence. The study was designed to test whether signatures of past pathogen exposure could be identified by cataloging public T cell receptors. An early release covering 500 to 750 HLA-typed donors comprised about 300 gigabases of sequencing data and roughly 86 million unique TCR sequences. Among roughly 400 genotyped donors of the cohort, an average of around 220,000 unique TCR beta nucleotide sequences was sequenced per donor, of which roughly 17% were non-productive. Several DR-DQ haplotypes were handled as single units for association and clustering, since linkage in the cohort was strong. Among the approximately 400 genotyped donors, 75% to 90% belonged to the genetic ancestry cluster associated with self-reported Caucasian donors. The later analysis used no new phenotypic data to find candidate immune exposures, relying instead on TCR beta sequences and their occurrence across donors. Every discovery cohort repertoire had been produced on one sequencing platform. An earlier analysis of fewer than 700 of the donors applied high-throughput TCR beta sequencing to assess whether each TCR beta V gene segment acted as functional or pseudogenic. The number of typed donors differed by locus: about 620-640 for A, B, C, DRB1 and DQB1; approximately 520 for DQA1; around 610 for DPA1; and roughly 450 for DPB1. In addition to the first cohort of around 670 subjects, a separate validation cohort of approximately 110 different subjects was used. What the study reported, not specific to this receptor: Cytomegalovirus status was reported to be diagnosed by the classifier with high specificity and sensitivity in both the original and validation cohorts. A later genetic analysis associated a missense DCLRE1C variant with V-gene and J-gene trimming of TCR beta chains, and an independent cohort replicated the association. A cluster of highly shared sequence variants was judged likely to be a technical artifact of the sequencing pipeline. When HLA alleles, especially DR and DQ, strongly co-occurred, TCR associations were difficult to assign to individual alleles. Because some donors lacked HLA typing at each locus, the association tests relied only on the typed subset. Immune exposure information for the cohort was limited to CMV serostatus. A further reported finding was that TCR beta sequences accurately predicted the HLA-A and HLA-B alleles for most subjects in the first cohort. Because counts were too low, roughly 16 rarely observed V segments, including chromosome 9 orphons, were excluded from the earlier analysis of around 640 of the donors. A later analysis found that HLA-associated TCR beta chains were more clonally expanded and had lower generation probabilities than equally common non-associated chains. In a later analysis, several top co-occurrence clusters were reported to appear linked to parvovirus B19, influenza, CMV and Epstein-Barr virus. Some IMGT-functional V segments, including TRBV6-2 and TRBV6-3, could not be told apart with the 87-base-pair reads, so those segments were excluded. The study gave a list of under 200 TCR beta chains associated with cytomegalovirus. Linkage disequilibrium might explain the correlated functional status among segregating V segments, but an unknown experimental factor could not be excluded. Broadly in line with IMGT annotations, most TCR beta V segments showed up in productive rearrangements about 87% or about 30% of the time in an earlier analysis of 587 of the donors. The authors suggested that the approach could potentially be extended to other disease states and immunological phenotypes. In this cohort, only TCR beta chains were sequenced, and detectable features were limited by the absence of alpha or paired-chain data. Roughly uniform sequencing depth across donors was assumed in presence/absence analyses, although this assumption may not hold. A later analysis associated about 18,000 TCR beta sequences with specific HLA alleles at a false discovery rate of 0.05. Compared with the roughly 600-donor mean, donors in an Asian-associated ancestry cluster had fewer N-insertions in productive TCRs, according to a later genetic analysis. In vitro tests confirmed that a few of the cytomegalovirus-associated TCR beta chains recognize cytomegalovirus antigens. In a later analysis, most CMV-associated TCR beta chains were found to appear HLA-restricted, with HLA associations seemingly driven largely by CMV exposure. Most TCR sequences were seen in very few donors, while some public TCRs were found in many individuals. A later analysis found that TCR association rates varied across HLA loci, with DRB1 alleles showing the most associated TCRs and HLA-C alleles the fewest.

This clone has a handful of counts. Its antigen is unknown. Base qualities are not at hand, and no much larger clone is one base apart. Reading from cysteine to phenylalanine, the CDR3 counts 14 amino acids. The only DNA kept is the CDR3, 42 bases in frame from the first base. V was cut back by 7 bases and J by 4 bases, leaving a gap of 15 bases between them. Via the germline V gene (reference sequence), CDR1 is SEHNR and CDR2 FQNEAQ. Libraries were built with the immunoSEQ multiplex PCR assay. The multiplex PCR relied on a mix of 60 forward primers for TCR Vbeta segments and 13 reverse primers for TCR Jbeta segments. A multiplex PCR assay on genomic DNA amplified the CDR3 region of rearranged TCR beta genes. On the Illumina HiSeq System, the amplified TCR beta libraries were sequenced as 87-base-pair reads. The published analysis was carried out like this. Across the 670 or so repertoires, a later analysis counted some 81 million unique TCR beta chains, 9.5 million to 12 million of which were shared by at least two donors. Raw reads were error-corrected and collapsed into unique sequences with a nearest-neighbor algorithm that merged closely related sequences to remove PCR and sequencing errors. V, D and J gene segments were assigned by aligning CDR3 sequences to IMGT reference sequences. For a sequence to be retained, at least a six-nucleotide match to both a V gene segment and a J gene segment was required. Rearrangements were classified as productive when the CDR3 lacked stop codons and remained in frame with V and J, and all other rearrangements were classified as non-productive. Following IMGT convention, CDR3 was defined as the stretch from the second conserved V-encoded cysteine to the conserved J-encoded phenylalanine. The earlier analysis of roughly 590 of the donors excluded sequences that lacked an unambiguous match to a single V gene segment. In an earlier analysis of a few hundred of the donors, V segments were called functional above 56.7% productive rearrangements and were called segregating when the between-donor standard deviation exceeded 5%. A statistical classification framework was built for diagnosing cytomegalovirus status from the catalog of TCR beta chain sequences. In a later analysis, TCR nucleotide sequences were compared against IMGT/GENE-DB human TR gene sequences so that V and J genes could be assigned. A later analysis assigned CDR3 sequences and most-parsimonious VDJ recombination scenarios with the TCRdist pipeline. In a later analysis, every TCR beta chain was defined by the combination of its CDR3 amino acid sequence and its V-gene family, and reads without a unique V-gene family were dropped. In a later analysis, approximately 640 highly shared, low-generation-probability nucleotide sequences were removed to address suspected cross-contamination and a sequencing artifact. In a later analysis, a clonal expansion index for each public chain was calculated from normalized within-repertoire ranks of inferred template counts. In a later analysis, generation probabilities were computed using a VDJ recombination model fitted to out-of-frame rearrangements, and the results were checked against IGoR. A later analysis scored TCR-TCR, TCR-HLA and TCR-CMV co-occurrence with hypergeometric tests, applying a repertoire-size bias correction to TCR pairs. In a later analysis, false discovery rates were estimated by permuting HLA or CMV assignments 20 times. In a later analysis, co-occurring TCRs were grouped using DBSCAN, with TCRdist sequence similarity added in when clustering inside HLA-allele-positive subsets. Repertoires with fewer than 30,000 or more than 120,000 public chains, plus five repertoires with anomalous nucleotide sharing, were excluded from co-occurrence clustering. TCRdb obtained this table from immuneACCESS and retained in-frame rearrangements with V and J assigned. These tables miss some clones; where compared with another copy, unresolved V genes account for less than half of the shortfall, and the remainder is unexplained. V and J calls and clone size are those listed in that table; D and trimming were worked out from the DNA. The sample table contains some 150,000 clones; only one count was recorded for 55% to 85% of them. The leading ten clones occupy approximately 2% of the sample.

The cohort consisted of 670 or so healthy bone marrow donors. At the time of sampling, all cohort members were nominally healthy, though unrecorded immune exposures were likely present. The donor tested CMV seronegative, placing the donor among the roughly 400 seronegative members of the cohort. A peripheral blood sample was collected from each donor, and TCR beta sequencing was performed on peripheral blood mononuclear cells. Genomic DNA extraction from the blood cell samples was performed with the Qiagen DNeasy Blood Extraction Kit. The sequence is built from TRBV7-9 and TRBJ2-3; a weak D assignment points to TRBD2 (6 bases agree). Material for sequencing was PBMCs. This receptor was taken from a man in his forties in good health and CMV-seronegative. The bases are TGTGCCAGCAACATGCCGGGAGAGGCAGATACGCAGTATTTT. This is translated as CASNMPGEADTQYF. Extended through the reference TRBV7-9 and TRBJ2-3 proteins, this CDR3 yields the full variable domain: DTGVSQNPRHKITKRGQNVTFRCDPISEHNRLYWYRQTLGQGPEFLTYFQNEAQLEKSRLLSDRFSAERPKGSFSTLEIQRTEQGDSAMYLCASNMPGEADTQYFGPGTRLTVL.